The next 29 T cell receptor beta chains were all read from a single sample in a study of T cells in localized non-small cell lung cancer. Assay used: immunoSEQ multiplex PCR; TCRdb lists only in-frame clones, some missing. This table has around 50,000 clones, 80% to 90% appearing once. Sequenced here: peripheral blood, sampled before any cancer treatment. These receptors were obtained from a woman aged 40-69 years with stage I lung adenocarcinoma.

This clone has only a few counts. V and J are TRBV10-3 and TRBJ2-7, with 10 bases fitting TRBD1. The CDR3 runs 14 residues. The V gene end was trimmed by 6 bases and the J gene end by 7 bases; junction bases not matched to a gene: 9. Looked up from germline, CDR1 is ENHRY and CDR2 is SYGVKD. This CDR3 reads CAIRAGQGFEEQYF. CDR3 coding DNA: TGTGCCATCAGGGCGGGACAGGGGTTTGAGGAGCAGTACTTC.

The chain employs TRBV5-5 and TRBJ1-5; D uncertain. Deletions cut 4 bases from V and 7 bases from J, with 15 bases between. The CDR3 sequence is 14 residues long. The V gene's germline CDR1 is SGHKS and CDR2 YYEKEE (reference sequence). CDR3 amino acids: CASSPDSDRQPQHF. The CDR3, as DNA: TGTGCCAGCAGCCCTGACTCGGACCGACAGCCCCAGCATTTT.

The chain employs TRBV19 and TRBJ1-2; 7 positions agree with TRBD1. The germline CDR1 and CDR2 sequences are LNHDA and SQIVND (reference sequence). Trimming removed 4 bases from V and 4 bases from J; junction bases left unmatched: 9. The length of the CDR3 is 15 residues. This chain's CDR3 is CASSTPTGFVYGYTF. The CDR3 DNA follows: TGTGCCAGTAGTACCCCGACAGGGTTCGTCTATGGCTACACCTTC. Based on the CDR3 plus reference TRBV19 and TRBJ1-2, the full variable domain is DGGITQSPKYLFRKEGQNVTLSCEQNLNHDAMYWYRQDPGQGLRLIYYSQIVNDFQKGDIAEGYSVSREKKESFPLTVTSAQKNPTAFYLCASSTPTGFVYGYTFGSGTRLTVV.

This clone was recorded a few times. The gene calls are TRBV11-3 and TRBJ2-1; weak D call: TRBD2 (7 bases). The germline CDR1 and CDR2 sequences are SGHNT and YENEEA. The V and J ends lost 0 bases and 2 bases respectively, with 11 bases between them. This CDR3 is 16 amino acids long. The CDR3 coding sequence is TGTGCCAGCAGCTTAGATACGGGGGGCCCCTACAATGAGCAGTTCTTC. Protein: CASSLDTGGPYNEQFF.

The rearrangement joins TRBV23-1 to TRBJ2-3; 15 nucleotides match TRBD2. TRBV23-1 is an ORF; its function is uncertain. Germline trimming cut 6 bases from V and 0 bases from J; bases unmatched to any gene: 10. The CDR3 spans 19 residues. In DNA, the CDR3 is TGCGCCAGCAGCCGGGGACTAGCGGGGGGAGAAACTAGCACAGATACGCAGTATTTT. Its protein is CASSRGLAGGETSTDTQYF.

The chain combines TRBV11-1 with TRBJ2-5; tentative D call: TRBD1 (6 bases). The CDR3 is 14 residues long. Germline values: CDR1 SGHAT, CDR2 FQDESV (reference sequence). V was shortened by 5 bases and J by 3 bases, with 13 bases between the two germline ends. The CDR3 region is CASSAGTREETQYF. The CDR3 nucleotides are TGTGCCAGCAGCGCCGGGACACGAGAAGAGACCCAGTACTTC.

The chain combines TRBV30 with TRBJ2-1, with TRBD1 as a possible D gene (5 bases). Between the trimmed V and J ends, which lost 0 bases and 7 bases, there was a span of 7 bases. The V gene's germline CDR1 is GTSNPN and CDR2 SVGIG (reference sequence). The CDR3 is made up of 12 amino acids. CDR3 protein: CAWSVQGNEQFF. The CDR3 DNA follows: TGTGCCTGGAGTGTCCAGGGAAATGAGCAGTTCTTC.

J is TRBJ2-7 and V is TRBV5-1; 8 bases map to TRBD2. Germline loops: CDR1 SGHRS, CDR2 YFSETQ. The CDR3 has 15 residues. V dropped 2 bases and J dropped 5; count of bases not matched to a gene: 9. The CDR3 DNA is TGCGCCAGCAGCTTAGCGGGGGCGAAGGGGAACGAGCAGTACTTC. It codes for CASSLAGAKGNEQYF.

The rearrangement links TRBV19 to TRBJ2-1, with 7 bases matching TRBD1. The CDR3 totals 15 residues. V was clipped by 7 bases and J by 0 bases; unmatched bases: 6. Germline CDR1 reads LNHDA; CDR2 reads SQIVND (reference sequence). The chain's CDR3 is CASNKQGSSYNEQFF. The CDR3 DNA is TGTGCCAGTAATAAACAGGGGAGCTCCTACAATGAGCAGTTCTTC.

The chain couples TRBV2 to TRBJ2-3; TRBD1 might be the D (5 bases). This CDR3 is built from 16 residues. The V gene lost 8 bases and the J gene lost 1 base, with 19 bases spanning the gap. Germline V gives CDR1 SNHLY, CDR2 FYNNEI. CDR3 region: CASDRQSRLGTDTQYF. The CDR3 nucleotides are TGTGCCAGCGACCGACAGTCCCGCCTAGGCACAGATACGCAGTATTTT.

This clone has just one count. The chain joins TRBV2 to TRBJ2-7, with D uncertain. The CDR3 length is 14 residues. Per germline, CDR1 SNHLY and CDR2 FYNNEI. V shed 5 bases and J shed 2 bases, with 13 bases lying between them. CDR3 region: CASSYLGLTYEQYF. The CDR3 DNA reads TGTGCCAGCAGTTATTTAGGTCTAACCTACGAGCAGTACTTC.

The gene calls are TRBV5-1 and TRBJ2-1; 7 nucleotides align to TRBD2. The CDR3 consists of 15 residues. Trimming removed 2 bases from V and 5 bases from J; junction bases left unmatched: 7. CDR1 is SGHRS and CDR2 is YFSETQ in the germline V gene. CDR3 protein: CASSLLARTNNEQFF. In nucleotides, the CDR3 is TGCGCCAGCAGCTTACTAGCGCGGACGAACAATGAGCAGTTCTTC.

The chain couples TRBV6-6 to TRBJ1-2; 7 bases line up with TRBD1. The CDR3 is 16 residues long. Germline V lookup: CDR1 MNHNY, CDR2 SVGAGI (reference sequence). V shed 4 bases and J 0 bases; nucleotides not matched to a gene: 8. As DNA, the CDR3 is TGTGCCAGCAGTTCTCCCCCGGACAGGCCTAACTATGGCTACACCTTC. This sequence encodes CASSSPPDRPNYGYTF.

V is TRBV7-9 and J is TRBJ2-5; no definite D call. The CDR3 length is 14 residues. The V and J ends lost 1 base and 0 bases respectively, with 6 bases between them. The V gene's germline CDR1 is SEHNR and CDR2 FQNEAQ (reference sequence). This CDR3 is CASSLVGYQETQYF. CDR3 bases: TGTGCCAGCAGCTTAGTGGGGTACCAAGAGACCCAGTACTTC.

The genes are TRBV5-4 and TRBJ2-5; D might be TRBD2 (6 bases). CDR1 is SGHNT and CDR2 is YYREEE in the germline V gene (reference sequence). The CDR3 runs 14 residues. V was pared by 0 bases and J by 4 bases, with 10 bases between. The CDR3 DNA is TGTGCCAGCAGCTTGGAGACTAGTGGAGAGACCCAGTACTTC. It codes for CASSLETSGETQYF. The full variable domain, rest sourced from reference TRBV5-4 and TRBJ2-5, is ETGVTQSPTHLIKTRGQQVTLRCSSQSGHNTVSWYQQALGQGPQFIFQYYREEENGRGNFPPRFSGLQFPNYSSELNVNALELDDSALYLCASSLETSGETQYFGPGTRLLVL.

A single count supports this clone. The chain is built from TRBV20-1 and TRBJ2-1; D is undetermined. CDR3 length: 11 residues. CDR1 is DFQATT and CDR2 is SNEGSKA in the germline V gene (reference sequence). Deletions cut 6 bases from V and 10 bases from J, with 13 bases between. In DNA form, the CDR3 reads TGCAGTGCCCCGGCGGACCGCGAGCAGTTCTTC. Protein product: CSAPADREQFF.

This clone was seen only a few times. The chain combines TRBV30 with TRBJ1-1; 9 bases line up with TRBD1. The germline CDR1 and CDR2 sequences are GTSNPN and SVGIG (reference sequence). The CDR3 is 13 residues long. V was pared by 4 bases and J by 4 bases, with 4 bases of the junction left unmatched. CDR3 amino acids: CAWTETGGTEAFF. DNA of the CDR3: TGTGCCTGGACCGAGACAGGGGGCACTGAAGCTTTCTTT.

V usage is TRBV7-7 and J usage is TRBJ2-1; TRBD1 agrees at 8 bases. This CDR3 is built from 15 residues. V dropped 1 base and J dropped 14; count of bases not matched to a gene: 13. CDR1 and CDR2 (germline): SSHAT, FNYEAQ (reference sequence). The CDR3, as DNA: TGTGCCAGCAGCTTAGGGCAGGACAGGGTCAGCCCAAAGTTCTTC. Its protein is CASSLGQDRVSPKFF.

CDR3 sequence (DNA): TGTGCCAGCTACCGGGACTACAGGGAGAAAGCTTTCTTT. This codes for CASYRDYREKAFF. V is TRBV6-6 and J is TRBJ1-1; tentative D call: TRBD1 (6 bases). Germline lookup yields CDR1 MNHNY and CDR2 SVGAGI (reference sequence). CDR3 length equals 13 residues. V shed 8 bases and J shed 9 bases, with 19 bases lying between them.

The CDR3, as DNA: TGTGCCTGGAAACTAGCAGGTCAAGAGACCCAGTACTTC. It codes for CAWKLAGQETQYF. The genes are TRBV30 and TRBJ2-5; possible D gene TRBD2, 6 bases. Germline V gene data show CDR1 as GTSNPN and CDR2 as SVGIG (reference sequence). The V end lost 4 bases, the J end lost 2 bases, and 11 bases lay between the germline ends. This CDR3 spans 13 amino acids.

The rearrangement links TRBV12-2 to TRBJ1-5; TRBD1 is taken as the D call from the table, unchecked against the DNA. TRBV12-2 is classified as a pseudogene. The CDR3 extends over 15 amino acids. The CDR3 DNA reads TGTGCAAGTCGCCCCTTGGCAGGGGCGGCATTGCCCCAGCATTTT. The encoded protein is CASRPLAGAALPQHF.

This clone was recorded only once. One end of the junction does not line up with germline, which may come from a read error. The J gene is TRBJ2-1, the V gene TRBV7-6, with D perhaps TRBD2 (5 bases). The CDR3 length is 14 residues. Germline values: CDR1 SGHVS, CDR2 FNYEAQ. The CDR3 is CASSSPGIDNERFF. The CDR3, as DNA: TGTGCCAGCAGCAGTCCCGGGATCGACAATGAGCGGTTCTTC.

This chain uses TRBV6-5 with TRBJ2-3; the match to TRBD1 covers 9 bases. The CDR3 contains 15 residues. Germline V gene sequence: CDR1 MNHEY, CDR2 SVGAGI. The V segment lost 6 bases and the J segment 4 bases; nucleotides outside the gene matches: 8. The chain's CDR3 is CASSPGQGGADTQYF. The DNA for the CDR3 is TGTGCCAGCAGCCCGGGACAGGGAGGAGCAGATACGCAGTATTTT.

V usage is TRBV28 and J usage is TRBJ2-5, with 8 bases lining up with TRBD1. Per the germline V gene, CDR1 is MDHEN and CDR2 is SYDVKM. J lost 5 bases, V lost 6 bases, and 8 bases had no gene match. This CDR3 spans 14 amino acids. The CDR3 nucleotides are TGTGCCAGCAGCCCCCGCAGGACAGGGGAGACCCAGTACTTC. It encodes CASSPRRTGETQYF. Variable domain in full (rest from reference TRBV28 and TRBJ2-5): DVKVTQSSRYLVKRTGEKVFLECVQDMDHENMFWYRQDPGLGLRLIYFSYDVKMKEKGDIPEGYSVSREKKERFSLILESASTNQTSMYLCASSPRRTGETQYFGPGTRLLVL.

The V gene is TRBV10-3, the J gene TRBJ1-1; D call uncertain. This CDR3 region has 14 residues. The V end lost 6 bases, the J end lost 0 bases, and 11 bases lay between the germline ends. Per the germline V gene, CDR1 is ENHRY and CDR2 is SYGVKD. CDR3 sequence reads: CAIRPETVNTEAFF. CDR3 bases: TGTGCCATCAGGCCCGAGACCGTGAACACTGAAGCTTTCTTT.

This clone occurred a few times. The chain carries TRBV7-6 and TRBJ1-3; no clear D. The CDR3 covers 15 residues. Germline V gene data show CDR1 as SGHVS and CDR2 as FNYEAQ. V lost 1 base and J 3 bases, leaving 10 bases between the germline ends. CDR3 in amino acids: CASSLGPGLGNTIYF. The CDR3 coding sequence is TGTGCCAGCAGCTTAGGCCCGGGCCTTGGAAACACCATATATTTT.

The chain carries TRBV19 and TRBJ2-3; TRBD1 agrees at 12 bases. This CDR3 has 15 residues. The germline V gene has CDR1 LNHDA and CDR2 SQIVND (reference sequence). The J segment lost 4 bases and the V segment lost 3 bases, leaving 2 bases of the junction unmatched. CDR3 bases: TGTGCCAGTAGTATGGGACAGGGGGCATCAGATACGCAGTATTTT. This sequence encodes CASSMGQGASDTQYF. The whole variable domain, remainder taken from reference TRBV19 and TRBJ2-3, is DGGITQSPKYLFRKEGQNVTLSCEQNLNHDAMYWYRQDPGQGLRLIYYSQIVNDFQKGDIAEGYSVSREKKESFPLTVTSAQKNPTAFYLCASSMGQGASDTQYFGPGTRLTVL.

The chain is built from TRBV29-1 and TRBJ2-7; either TRBD1 or TRBD2 may supply D (5 bases each). Germline lookup yields CDR1 SQVTM and CDR2 ANQGSEA. With 4 bases removed from V and 3 bases from J, the gap between germline ends came to 13 bases. This CDR3 comprises 13 residues. CDR3 amino acids: CSVVESGLYEQYF. The CDR3 DNA reads TGCAGCGTTGTGGAATCGGGGCTCTACGAGCAGTACTTC.

J is TRBJ2-3 and V is TRBV6-6; 7 nucleotides agree with TRBD2. The length of the CDR3 is 13 residues. V lost 6 bases, J lost 2 bases, and 2 bases stayed unmatched. Germline V gene sequence: CDR1 MNHNY, CDR2 SVGAGI (reference sequence). This CDR3 reads CASRGGNTDTQYF. The DNA of the CDR3 is TGTGCCAGCAGGGGGGGGAACACAGATACGCAGTATTTT.